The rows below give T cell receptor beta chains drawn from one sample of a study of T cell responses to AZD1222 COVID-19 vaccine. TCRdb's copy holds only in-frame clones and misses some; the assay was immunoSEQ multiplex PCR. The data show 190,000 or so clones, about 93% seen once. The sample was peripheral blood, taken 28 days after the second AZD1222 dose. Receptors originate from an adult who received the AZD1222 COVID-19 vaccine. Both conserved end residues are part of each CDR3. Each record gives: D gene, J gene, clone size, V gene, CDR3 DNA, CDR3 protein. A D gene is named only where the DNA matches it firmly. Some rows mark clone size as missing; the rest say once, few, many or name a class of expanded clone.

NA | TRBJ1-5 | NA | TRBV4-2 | TGTGCCAGCAGCCAAGAGGGCTATAGCAATCAGCCCCAGCATTTT | CASSQEGYSNQPQHF
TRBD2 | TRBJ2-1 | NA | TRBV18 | TGTGCCAGCTCTCAGACTAGCGGGGGGAACAATGAGCAGTTCTTC | CASSQTSGGNNEQFF
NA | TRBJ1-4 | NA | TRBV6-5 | TGTGCCAGCAGCCCGTTATCGGGAAATGAAAAACTGTTTTTT | CASSPLSGNEKLFF
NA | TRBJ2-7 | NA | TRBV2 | TGTGCCAGCAGTGAGGGGATACCAACTGGGGAGCAGTACTTC | CASSEGIPTGEQYF
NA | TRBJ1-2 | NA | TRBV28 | TGTGCCAGCAGAAGGGGGGGCGCATATGGCTACACCTTC | CASRRGGAYGYTF
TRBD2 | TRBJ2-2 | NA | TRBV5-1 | TGCGCCAGCAGCCCGCTCGGGGGGGGGCTAACCCCCACCGGGGAGCTGTTTTTT | CASSPLGGGLTPTGELFF
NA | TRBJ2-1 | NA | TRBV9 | TGTGCCAGCAGCGTTAGGGGGGTCGATGAGCAGTTCTTC | CASSVRGVDEQFF
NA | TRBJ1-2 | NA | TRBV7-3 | TGTGCCAGCAGCTTAACGTCCGAAGCTTACTATGGCTACACCTTC | CASSLTSEAYYGYTF
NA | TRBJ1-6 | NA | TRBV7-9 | TGTGCCAGCAGCCGCGGTATCGGTAATTCACCCCTCCACTTT | CASSRGIGNSPLHF
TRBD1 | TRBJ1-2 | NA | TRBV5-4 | TGTGCCAGCAGCTTCCAACAGGGGGCTGGCTATGGCTACACCTTC | CASSFQQGAGYGYTF
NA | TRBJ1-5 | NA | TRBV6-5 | TGTGCCAGCAGTAGAACCGGGGAGATCAATCAGCCCCAGCATTTT | CASSRTGEINQPQHF
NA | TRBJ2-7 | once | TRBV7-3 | TGTGCCAGCAGCTTAACGTCCCGGGGAGCTGGCTACGAGCAGTACTTT | CASSLTSRGAGYEQYF
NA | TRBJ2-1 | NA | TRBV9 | TGTGCCAGCAGCGTCTCTGGGGGGACCTACAATGAGCAGTTCTTC | CASSVSGGTYNEQFF
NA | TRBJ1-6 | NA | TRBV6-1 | TGTGCCAGCAGTGAAACAGGAGCGGGAATTTCACCCCTCCACTTT | CASSETGAGISPLHF
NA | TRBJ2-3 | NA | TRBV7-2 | TGTGCCAGCAGCTTAGTTGGGGGGCGCCCAGATACGCAGTATTTT | CASSLVGGRPDTQYF
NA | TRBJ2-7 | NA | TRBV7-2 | TGTGCCAGCAGCTTAGCAACCAGCTACGAGCAGTACTTC | CASSLATSYEQYF
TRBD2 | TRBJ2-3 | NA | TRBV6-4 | TGTGCCAGCAGTCGGCAGCGGGGGGGCCAAGATACGCAGTATTTT | CASSRQRGGQDTQYF
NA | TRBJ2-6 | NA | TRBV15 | TGTGCCACCAGCAGAGATTCGGGGCCTGGCCACGTCCTGACTTTC | CATSRDSGPGHVLTF
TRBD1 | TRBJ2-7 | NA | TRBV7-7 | TGTGCCAGCAGTGGACAGGGCTCCTACGAGCAGTACTTC | CASSGQGSYEQYF
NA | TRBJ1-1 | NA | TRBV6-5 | TGTGCCAGCAGTTACGCCTCAGGGTTCCAAGCTGAAGCTTTCTTT | CASSYASGFQAEAFF
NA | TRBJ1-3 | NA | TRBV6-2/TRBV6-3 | TGTGCCAGCAGTACCACCTACTCTGGAAACACCATATATTTT | CASSTTYSGNTIYF
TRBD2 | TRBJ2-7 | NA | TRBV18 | TGTGCCAGCTCACCAAGGACAGGGACTAGCGGGGGTAACGAGCAGTACTTC | CASSPRTGTSGGNEQYF
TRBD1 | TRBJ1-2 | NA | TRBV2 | TGTGCCAGCAGTGATTCTTATGGACAGGGGAAGACCGACTATGGCTACACCTTC | CASSDSYGQGKTDYGYTF
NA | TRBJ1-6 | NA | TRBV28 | TGTGCCAGCAGTTCCGGGACAATTAGTTCACCCCTCCACTTT | CASSSGTISSPLHF
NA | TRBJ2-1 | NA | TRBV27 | TGTGCCAGCAGTGCCTTGACGGGGCCAAACAATGAGCAGTTCTTC | CASSALTGPNNEQFF
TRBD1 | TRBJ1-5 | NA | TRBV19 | TGTGCCACCTCAGGGGGCCCTTATAGCAATCAGCCCCAGCATTTT | CATSGGPYSNQPQHF
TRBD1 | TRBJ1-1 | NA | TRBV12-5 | TGTGCTAGTGGTTTGGTACAGGGGGACACTGAAGCTTTCTTT | CASGLVQGDTEAFF
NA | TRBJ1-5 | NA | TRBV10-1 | TGCGCCAGCAGTGAGGTAGAGAACTCGCAAGAGCCCCAGCATTTT | CASSEVENSQEPQHF
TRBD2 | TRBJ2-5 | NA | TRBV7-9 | TGTGCCAGCAGCAAGACTAGCTCGGGGGAGACCCAGTACTTC | CASSKTSSGETQYF
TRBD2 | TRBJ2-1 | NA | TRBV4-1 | TGCGCCAGCAGCCAACCCTCCGGCTACGGGGGGTACAATGAGCAGTTCTTC | CASSQPSGYGGYNEQFF
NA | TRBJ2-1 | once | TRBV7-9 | TGTGCCAGCAGCGGAACGGGCCGGCAACATTCCTACAATGAGCAGTTCTTC | CASSGTGRQHSYNEQFF
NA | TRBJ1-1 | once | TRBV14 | TGTGCCAGCAGCCGGGGTAGGCTTGAAGCTTTCTTT | CASSRGRLEAFF
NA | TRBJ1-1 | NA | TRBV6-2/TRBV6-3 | TGTGCCAGCAGTACATTACCCCGCACTGAAGCTTTCTTT | CASSTLPRTEAFF
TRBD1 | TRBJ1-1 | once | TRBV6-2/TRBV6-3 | TGTGCCAGCAGTGGCCCCGGACAGGGGAAAACTGAAGCTTTCTTT | CASSGPGQGKTEAFF